This T cell receptor (beta chain) comes out of a study of shared clonotypes between healthy human individuals. Sequenced by immunoSEQ multiplex PCR; TCRdb stores in-frame clones only, minus some. The top ten clones hold 12% of a sample with roughly 490,000 clones, approximately 79% of them seen once. Note on this clone: Antigen: not known.

V was cut by 6 bases and J by 4 bases, with 14 bases left in between. Germline CDR1 is SGDLS and CDR2 is YYNGEE. The CDR3 runs to 14 residues. Study-wide findings and caveats: Sampling used blood alone; tissue repertoires probably differ.

Sequencing used PBMCs. The source of this sequence is a woman between 40 and 50 years old in good health. Some clones in this sample may be carry-over from other donors' samples. The chain carries TRBV9 and TRBJ2-1; D may be TRBD1 or TRBD2 (6 bases each). CDR3 bases: TGTGCCAGCAACCGACTAGGGGGATACAATGAGCAGTTCTTC. Translated, it gives CASNRLGGYNEQFF.